The present T cell receptor (beta chain) was sequenced within a study of blood T cell repertoires in COVID-19. The CDR3 is 18 amino acids. Looked up from germline, CDR1 is MNHEY and CDR2 is SMNVEV (reference sequence). The ends were cut back, 0 bases at V and 4 bases at J, with 21 bases in the middle. The protocol was immunoSEQ multiplex PCR, while the TCRdb copy is restricted to in-frame clones and leaves out a portion. The top ten hold 1.5% of the sample, which has about 210,000 clones, 88% seen once. The specimen was peripheral blood. V and J are TRBV27 and TRBJ1-1; TRBD1 is a possible D gene (5 bases). The receptor was isolated from a man aged 18 to 29 with active or convalescent COVID-19. For the CDR3, the DNA is TGTGCCAGCAGTTTATCGATACGTCCGGGGGTGGTGAGCACTGAAGCTTTCTTT. Protein product: CASSLSIRPGVVSTEAFF.